The present entry profiles one T cell receptor (beta chain) with its context. Antigen: not known. Isolation of CD8+ and CD4+ T cells was performed negatively, whereas enrichment of TEMRA cells was done by FACS. Trimming shortened V by 4 bases and J by 4 bases, and 14 bases separated the two germline ends. The CDR3 is 15 residues long. Germline V gives CDR1 SEHNR, CDR2 FQNEAQ (reference sequence). A quantity of about 0.45 to 1 ug RNA underwent reverse transcription using random hexamers. An immunoSEQ multiplex PCR generated amplified TCR beta CDR3 products spanning 54 Vbeta and 13 Jbeta. One entry per CDR3 protein, called by TCRdb with MiXCR from the immunoSEQ multiplex PCR reads. The data contain under 200,000 distinct CDR3 sequences, 95% of them singletons. This sample was included in a study of CD8 T cells in Susac syndrome. Study outcomes and limitations: It was acknowledged in the study that the number of individuals who were included in its TCR sequencing and HLA analysis was relatively small.

The receptor's source is a human donor with Susac syndrome. This chain joins TRBV7-9 and TRBJ1-5, with a tentative D call TRBD1 (5 bases). The sequenced material came from CD8+ T cells from PBMCs. CDR3 sequence: CASSSGGADNQPQHF. The CDR3 region has the DNA TGTGCCAGCAGCTCTGGGGGTGCAGATAATCAGCCCCAGCATTTT.